Detailed here is one T cell receptor beta chain. Its cognate antigen is unknown. The PCR had 60 Vbeta and 13 Jbeta primers. Produced via immunoSEQ multiplex PCR; TCRdb's table is partial and in-frame only. The sample lists more than 150,000 clones, around 84% occurring once. This record comes from a study of cytomegalovirus exposure and HLA in healthy donors. Study-wide background: Sequencing of about 179 million T cells in an earlier analysis found some 100 million unique TCR beta sequences. Study-wide results and limits: The classifier reportedly diagnosed cytomegalovirus status with high specificity and sensitivity.

Sequenced: PBMCs. The sequence was collected from a girl under 10 years old in good health and CMV-seropositive.

Here the CDR3 reads CASTIAGTSGSNEQFF. The CDR3 nucleotides are TGTGCCAGTACCATTGCGGGGACTAGCGGTTCCAATGAGCAGTTCTTC. The genes are TRBV19 and TRBJ2-1; TRBD2 matches at 11 bases. Trimming removed 7 bases from V and 6 bases from J; junction bases left unmatched: 11. CDR3 length: 16 residues. Germline CDR1 and CDR2: LNHDA and SQIVND (reference sequence).